This T cell receptor beta chain was sequenced during a study of shared clonotypes between healthy human individuals (TCRdb year 2020). A note on the overall study: A few men and a couple of women, aged 18 to 49 years, made up the cohort. Between about 0.9 and 8.9 billion PBMCs per donor were obtained by leukapheresis. For each donor, three plates each were used for CD4 naive and CD4 memory, two plates were used for CD8 naive, and one plate was used for CD8 memory. To increase sequencing depth and limit assay-specific biases, different laboratories used diverse techniques to prepare libraries and sequence TCR repertoires. The study deeply sequenced blood TCR repertoires of 5 or 6 healthy adults to estimate repertoire size and the extent of clonotype sharing between individuals.

Healthy HIV-negative adults with no recently reported acute infections or vaccinations were included as donors. Only Caucasian adults living in Nashville, Tennessee, USA were represented among the donors. CD4+ T cells were enriched through magnetic negative selection, after which naive cells were positively selected on CD45RA and the remaining negative fraction served as the memory subset. After blood collection by leukapheresis, PBMCs were isolated using Ficoll-Histopaque density gradient centrifugation and then cryopreserved in the vapor phase of liquid nitrogen. Analytical flow cytometry was used to check the purity and quantity of every magnetically sorted T cell population. Genomic DNA was isolated from every sorted fraction and measured by UV absorbance on a Nanodrop 2000c. Using the deep immunoSEQ assay, multiplex PCR amplified TCR CDR3 regions from genomic DNA. Extracted genomic DNA from each cell subset was distributed evenly across all wells of several immunoSEQ 96-well plates, and each plate was treated as a replicate. For sorted subsets, roughly 200 ng of genomic DNA, equivalent to tens of thousands of T cell genomes, went into each replicate PCR. The purified libraries were quantified using a Qubit 3.0 fluorometer, sized with a Bioanalyzer 2100, and then quantified again using the KAPA Library Quantification kit. A separate single-read 150-cycle Illumina NextSeq 550 flow cell was used to sequence each immunoSEQ 96-well plate. The authors processed their data as follows. Because the immunoSEQ output included only junctional sequences and no quality scores, the filtering could not be the same as the filtering used for full-length reads. To assign V/J genes and CDR3, sequences were annotated against IMGT germline references using PyIR, a Python wrapper for IgBLAST v1.9. Reads with weak V/J assignments (E-value above 1e-6), missing CDR3, stop codons, out-of-frame junctions, or ambiguous translated residues were removed. V3J clonotypes were defined as sequences sharing an identical inferred V gene, J gene, and CDR3 amino acid sequence. The percentage overlap between two repertoires was calculated by dividing the number of shared unique clonotypes by the size of the smaller repertoire. Three approaches were used to assess repertoire richness: RTK rarefaction, the Chao1 estimator, and Recon v2.1 estimates of unobserved clonotypes. OLGA was used to compute generation probabilities for all TCRbeta clonotypes that the gDNA method yielded from a handful of donors. Imported from immuneACCESS, the table was reduced by TCRdb to in-frame sequences with V and J called. These copies leave out some clones; in studies compared against another copy, an unresolved V gene accounts for under half, and the cause of the remainder is not known. That table furnishes V, J and clone size, whereas the DNA furnished D and trimming. Across this sample there are over 1.5 million clones, with 95% to 99% seen only once. Of the sample, 0.45% falls within the top ten clones.

On the study overall, not on this receptor specifically: Rarefaction of sorted-subset datasets indicated incomplete sequencing despite the large sequencing depth. Naive subsets generally had larger estimated clonotype richness than memory subsets. Pairwise subsampling indicated that sequencing depth was expected to affect the degree of clonotype sharing among donors. Sampling was restricted to blood, and TCR repertoires in tissues likely differ from the TCR repertoires found in blood. Sharing across a handful of donors was observed for roughly 5.4% of naive CD4, 3.5% of naive CD8, 2% to 2.5% of memory CD4, and around 0.4% of memory CD8 clonotypes. The small number of donors limited the genetic and exposure-history diversity represented. Higher generation probabilities were observed for clonotypes shared by all four sorted-subset donors than for non-shared clonotypes.

Reading from cysteine to phenylalanine, the CDR3 counts 13 amino acids. CDR3 DNA is the only sequence kept; it has 39 bases, read in frame from the first base. Trimming costs V 6 bases and J 1 base, and their ends lie 4 bases apart. Taken from the germline V gene (reference sequence), the CDR1 and CDR2 loops are LNHDA and SQIVND. Regarding this clone: What this receptor recognizes is not known. No much larger clonotype is one base removed from it; base qualities were not supplied. Other nucleotide sequences from this sample produce the same CDR3.

This receptor was obtained from a man under 40 in good health. This receptor chain uses TRBV19 and TRBJ2-6, with the D gene too uncertain to name. The sample taken for sequencing was naive CD4+ T cells sorted from blood. The sample's cell subset or site label is to be understood as: CD45RA+ positively selected. The DNA is as follows: TGTGCCAGTAGCCCTTCTGGGGCCAACGTCCTGACTTTC. This sequence encodes CASSPSGANVLTF.